One and the same sample provided the 26 T cell receptor beta chains below, sequenced in a study of T-cell memory formation after mild COVID-19. One entry per CDR3 protein results from TCRdb running MiXCR on the 5' RACE reads. The table lists roughly 130,000 distinct CDR3 sequences, roughly 15% of them singletons. The source material was PBMCs or a T cell subset sorted from them (not recorded which). Every receptor here comes from an adult woman who had mild COVID-19 (a few samples of this study predate the infection). Cell type and time point are not known.

The chain uses TRBV6-6 and TRBJ1-2, with a weak D call TRBD1 (5 bases). Looked up from germline, CDR1 is MNHNY and CDR2 is SVGAGI (reference sequence). V was trimmed by 7 bases and J by 3 bases, leaving 15 bases between them. This CDR3 region has 14 residues. The CDR3 DNA sequence: TGTGCCAGCATTCAAAGGGACCGCGACTATGGCTACACCTTC. Translated, it gives CASIQRDRDYGYTF.

This clonotype was seen only a few times. The chain employs TRBV12-3 or TRBV12-4 and TRBJ2-1; TRBD2 might be the D (6 bases). Deletions cut 3 bases from V and 3 bases from J, with 9 bases between. The CDR3 runs 14 residues. In DNA, the CDR3 is TGTGCCAGCAGTTTCGGCGGGGACTACAATGAGCAGTTCTTC. Protein sequence: CASSFGGDYNEQFF.

V gene TRBV6-2 or TRBV6-3 combines with J gene TRBJ2-2; TRBD2 matches 12 bases. Unmatched junction bases numbered 2, after V lost 6 bases and J lost 3 bases. Germline V CDR1 and CDR2: MNHEY, SVGEGT. This CDR3 has 15 amino acids. CDR3 amino acids: CASRRLAGDTGELFF. The CDR3 region has the DNA TGTGCCAGCAGACGACTAGCGGGAGACACCGGGGAGCTGTTTTTT.

The chain has TRBV7-2 and TRBJ2-7; 9 bases are shared with TRBD2. This CDR3 has 14 amino acids. Germline CDR1 is SGHTA and CDR2 is FQGNSA. Germline trimming cut 3 bases from V and 7 bases from J; bases unmatched to any gene: 7. CDR3 in amino acids: CASSLGIAGDEQYF. CDR3 DNA sequence: TGTGCCAGCAGCTTGGGGATAGCGGGAGATGAGCAGTACTTC.

This clonotype was seen a few times. The chain couples TRBV4-1 to TRBJ2-7, with D perhaps matching TRBD2 (5 bases). CDR3 length equals 15 residues. From germline, CDR1 is MGHRA and CDR2 YSYEKL. With 0 bases removed from V and 4 bases from J, the gap between germline ends came to 13 bases. In DNA form, the CDR3 reads TGCGCCAGCAGCCAAGATCCCACCGAGGGATACGAGCAGTACTTC. Its protein product is CASSQDPTEGYEQYF.

This clonotype turned up a few times. The chain couples TRBV12-3 or TRBV12-4 to TRBJ1-1, with 10 bases fitting TRBD1. The CDR3 contains 15 residues. Unmatched junction bases numbered 5, after V lost 1 base and J lost 6 bases. The chain's CDR3 is CASSLGDRGTPEAFF. In DNA form, the CDR3 reads TGTGCCAGCAGTTTAGGGGACAGGGGAACACCTGAAGCTTTCTTT.

This clonotype was counted between two and nine times. The CDR3 bases are TGTGCCAGCACCACGGCTAGCGGTCAGTTCTTC. It encodes CASTTASGQFF. V usage is TRBV7-9 and J usage is TRBJ2-1; 7 nucleotides agree with TRBD2. The trim removed 7 bases at V and 13 bases at J, leaving 7 bases unmatched. There are 11 residues in the CDR3. CDR1 SEHNR and CDR2 FQNEAQ come from the germline V gene (reference sequence).

This clonotype appeared a few times. This chain joins TRBV7-2 and TRBJ1-4; D ambiguous. CDR3 length equals 14 residues. In germline, CDR1 is SGHTA, CDR2 FQGNSA. The V end lost 7 bases, the J end lost 5 bases, and 14 bases lay between the germline ends. In DNA form, the CDR3 reads TGTGCCAGCACCGCAAGCAGTGTGAATGAAAAACTGTTTTTT. It codes for CASTASSVNEKLFF.

CDR3 sequence: CASSPGRPTDTQYF. The CDR3 DNA reads as TGTGCCAGCAGCCCGGGCCGTCCAACAGATACGCAGTATTTT. The chain recombines TRBV13 with TRBJ2-3, with D hard to call. Germline V gene data show CDR1 as PRHDT and CDR2 as FYEKMQ (reference sequence). V shed 5 bases and J shed 3 bases, with 12 bases lying between them. The CDR3 totals 14 residues.

The rearrangement joins TRBV9 to TRBJ2-3; TRBD2 matches 10 bases. The length of the CDR3 is 16 residues. After removal of 0 bases from V and 0 bases from J, the junction contained 1 base not matched to a gene. From germline, CDR1 is SGDLS and CDR2 YYNGEE. The CDR3 reads CASSVEGLASTDTQYF. CDR3 in DNA: TGTGCCAGCAGCGTAGAGGGACTAGCGAGCACAGATACGCAGTATTTT.

This clonotype was observed at least ten times. The chain joins TRBV4-3 to TRBJ2-7, with 11 positions matching TRBD1. The CDR3 has 16 residues. The trim removed 3 bases at V and 6 bases at J, leaving 10 bases unmatched. CDR1 LGHNA and CDR2 YSLEER come from the germline V gene. CDR3 nucleotide sequence: TGCGCCAGCAGCCAGGACTCCGGGACAGGGGGATTCGAGCAGTACTTC. This sequence encodes CASSQDSGTGGFEQYF.

A few counts support this clonotype. The rearrangement joins TRBV7-2 to TRBJ1-2; D may be TRBD1 (6 bases). The CDR3 runs to 13 residues. V lost 5 bases and J lost 6, with 13 bases in between. Germline V gene lookup returns CDR1 SGHTA and CDR2 FQGNSA. The CDR3 DNA is TGTGCCAGCAGCGTTCGGACAGATCATGGCTACACCTTC. Its translation is CASSVRTDHGYTF. Looking up the rest from reference TRBV7-2 and TRBJ1-2 gives the full variable domain: GAGVSQSPSNKVTEKGKDVELRCDPISGHTALYWYRQSLGQGLEFLIYFQGNSAPDKSGLPSDRFSAERTGGSVSTLTIQRTQQEDSAVYLCASSVRTDHGYTFGSGTRLTVV.

This chain links TRBV4-3 with TRBJ2-7, with D possibly matching TRBD2 (5 bases). Trimming took off 0 bases at V and 2 bases at J, with 11 bases between the two ends. This CDR3 contains 15 residues. Germline CDR1 and CDR2: LGHNA and YSLEER. The CDR3 here is CASSQDSSGAYEQYF. DNA of the CDR3: TGCGCCAGCAGCCAAGATTCCAGCGGCGCCTACGAGCAGTACTTC.

This clonotype was observed a few times. The genes are TRBV12-3 or TRBV12-4 and TRBJ2-7; no firm D call. The CDR3 runs to 12 residues. V was trimmed by 2 bases and J by 2 bases, leaving 4 bases between them. In nucleotides, the CDR3 is TGTGCCAGCAGTTTACTCGCCTACGAGCAGTACTTC. Protein product: CASSLLAYEQYF.

This sequence joins TRBV12-3 or TRBV12-4 and TRBJ2-5; D is unclear. This CDR3 has 13 amino acids. Trimming took off 0 bases at V and 5 bases at J, with 7 bases between the two ends. The CDR3 DNA follows: TGTGCCAGCAGTTTAGCCAGAAGGGAGACCCAGTACTTC. The encoded protein is CASSLARRETQYF.

The sample holds many counts of this clonotype. V gene TRBV5-4 combines with J gene TRBJ2-3, with TRBD2 matching over 12 bases. CDR1 is SGHNT, CDR2 YYREEE, per germline (reference sequence). CDR3 length equals 14 residues. Trimming cost V 5 bases and J 3 bases; bases outside gene matches: 1. The CDR3 loop reads CASRTSGSTDTQYF. The DNA of the CDR3 is TGTGCCAGCAGGACTAGCGGGAGTACAGATACGCAGTATTTT.

The genes are TRBV3-1 and TRBJ2-1; D remains ambiguous. CDR1 LGHDT and CDR2 YNNKEL come from the germline V gene (reference sequence). The CDR3 runs to 16 residues. Between the trimmed V and J ends, which lost 1 base and 6 bases, there was a span of 16 bases. The CDR3 coding sequence is TGTGCCAGCAGCCAAGGGCCCAGCCTATCGGGCAATGAGCAGTTCTTC. The encoded protein is CASSQGPSLSGNEQFF.

The chain has TRBV29-1 and TRBJ2-7; tentatively, D is TRBD1 (6 bases). V was trimmed by 4 bases and J by 3 bases, leaving 13 bases between them. The CDR3 is made up of 13 amino acids. The germline V gene has CDR1 SQVTM and CDR2 ANQGSEA. The CDR3 loop is CSVARQEFYEQYF. The CDR3 nucleotides are TGCAGCGTTGCCCGACAGGAGTTCTACGAGCAGTACTTC.

This clonotype has just a few counts. The rearrangement uses TRBV29-1 and TRBJ1-1; D call uncertain. CDR3 length equals 13 residues. The germline V and J ends were trimmed by 2 bases and 3 bases, with 10 bases remaining between them. Germline CDR1 and CDR2: SQVTM and ANQGSEA. The DNA for the CDR3 is TGCAGCGTTGAAAGGCGGGCAGACACTGAAGCTTTCTTT. It yields the protein CSVERRADTEAFF.

The CDR3 nucleotides read TGTGCCAGCAGTGACCCGACAGGGACTGGAAACACCATATATTTT. Amino acid sequence: CASSDPTGTGNTIYF. J is TRBJ1-3 and V is TRBV25-1; TRBD1 aligns across 7 bases. The germline gives CDR1 MGHDK, CDR2 SYGVNS. This CDR3 spans 15 amino acids. Losses at the gene ends were 3 bases for V and 2 bases for J; bases not matched to a gene: 4.

The V call is TRBV29-1, the J call TRBJ2-7; a possible D gene is TRBD1 (6 bases). The CDR3 contains 13 residues. The germline V gene encodes CDR1 SQVTM and CDR2 ANQGSEA. Trimming removed 4 bases from V and 7 bases from J, with 17 bases in between. CDR3 coding DNA: TGCAGCGTTGGGGCAGGGGATTCGGATGAGCAGTACTTC. It is translated as CSVGAGDSDEQYF.

With respect to this clonotype: The junction differs from germline at one of its ends, possibly a read error. V and J are TRBV27 and TRBJ2-7; TRBD1 matches at 7 bases. Germline CDR1 is MNHEY and CDR2 is SMNVEV (reference sequence). This CDR3 comprises 14 residues. CDR3 nucleotide sequence: TGTGCCAGCAGTTTATCGTACAGGGGCTACGGGCAGTACTTC. Its protein product is CASSLSYRGYGQYF.

V and J are TRBV6-6 and TRBJ2-4, with D tentatively TRBD2 (6 bases). V dropped 8 bases and J dropped 9 bases, with 26 bases sitting between them. This CDR3 comprises 16 residues. Germline CDR1 is MNHNY and CDR2 is SVGAGI (reference sequence). The CDR3 region has the DNA TGTGCCAGCCAACGCTCCCGTCTAGCGCGATACGGCATTCAGTACTTC. Its translation: CASQRSRLARYGIQYF.

The sample holds a few counts of this clonotype. In DNA form, the CDR3 reads TGTGCCAGCAGCCGACAGGGCGATACGCAGTATTTT. Protein sequence: CASSRQGDTQYF. The chain carries TRBV9 and TRBJ2-3; 7 nucleotides match TRBD1. CDR3 length: 12 residues. V trimming: 4 bases; J trimming: 6 bases; junction bases outside the gene matches: 2. The germline V gene has CDR1 SGDLS and CDR2 YYNGEE.

In its sample, this clonotype was seen a few times. The chain recombines TRBV12-3 or TRBV12-4 with TRBJ2-7; the match to TRBD1 covers 7 bases. The CDR3 has 14 amino acids. V lost 6 bases and J lost 4; bases outside the gene matches: 9. The CDR3, as DNA: TGTGCCAGCAGCGACAGGGTTCGAGGGTACGAGCAGTACTTC. As protein: CASSDRVRGYEQYF.

This clonotype was picked up a small number of times. This chain connects TRBV5-5 to TRBJ1-1; TRBD1 matches at 8 bases. Unmatched junction bases numbered 2, after V lost 0 bases and J lost 4 bases. The CDR3 covers 14 residues. The germline V gene encodes CDR1 SGHKS and CDR2 YYEKEE (reference sequence). CDR3 in amino acids: CASSLDRGSTEAFF. Written as DNA, the CDR3 is TGTGCCAGCAGCTTGGACAGGGGGTCCACTGAAGCTTTCTTT.